Reported below is one T cell receptor (beta chain). Its target is unknown. Other DNA sequences of this sample code for an identical CDR3. The data derive from a study of T cell responses to AZD1222 COVID-19 vaccine. Study as a whole: Second-dose intervals near 4 or 12 weeks were combined.

Assay: immunoSEQ multiplex PCR; the TCRdb copy retains only in-frame clones and omits some. Of 150,000 to 170,000 clones in the sample, 90% were seen once. General study points: The donor group comprised mostly white British people and more females; the analysis possibly underestimated clonal diversity. Repertoires were obtained only post-peak T cell response. Spike-specific TCR breadth and depth rose after two AZD1222 doses.

CDR3 size: 15 residues. The germline V gene encodes CDR1 SGDLS and CDR2 YYNGEE. V was clipped by 3 bases and J by 6 bases; unmatched bases: 2. Here the sequenced sample was peripheral blood, taken on day 0 of AZD1222 vaccination. The J gene is TRBJ1-6, the V gene TRBV9; the match to TRBD1 covers 11 bases. The clonotype was recovered from an adult in good health. This CDR3 is CASSAGQGGNSPLHF. The CDR3 coding sequence is TGTGCCAGCAGCGCGGGACAGGGGGGTAATTCACCCCTCCACTTT.